Included here is one T cell receptor (beta chain) sequence, with context. The sample comes from a study of blood T cell repertoires in COVID-19. Profiled with immunoSEQ multiplex PCR; TCRdb holds only in-frame clones, not every one. Of roughly 130,000 clones in the sample, under 85% are singletons; the top ten hold less than 15%. CDR3 length: 16 residues. The V and J ends lost 5 bases and 6 bases, in that order; junction bases with no gene match: 13. CDR1 SEHNR and CDR2 FQNEAQ come from the germline V gene (reference sequence). The source is a woman in her sixties or seventies with acute or convalescent COVID-19. Sequencing was performed on peripheral blood. V and J are TRBV7-9 and TRBJ1-2; 9 bases align to TRBD1. The CDR3 spells CASSTTSGTGNHGYTF. DNA of the CDR3: TGTGCCAGCAGCACGACATCCGGGACAGGGAACCATGGCTACACCTTC.